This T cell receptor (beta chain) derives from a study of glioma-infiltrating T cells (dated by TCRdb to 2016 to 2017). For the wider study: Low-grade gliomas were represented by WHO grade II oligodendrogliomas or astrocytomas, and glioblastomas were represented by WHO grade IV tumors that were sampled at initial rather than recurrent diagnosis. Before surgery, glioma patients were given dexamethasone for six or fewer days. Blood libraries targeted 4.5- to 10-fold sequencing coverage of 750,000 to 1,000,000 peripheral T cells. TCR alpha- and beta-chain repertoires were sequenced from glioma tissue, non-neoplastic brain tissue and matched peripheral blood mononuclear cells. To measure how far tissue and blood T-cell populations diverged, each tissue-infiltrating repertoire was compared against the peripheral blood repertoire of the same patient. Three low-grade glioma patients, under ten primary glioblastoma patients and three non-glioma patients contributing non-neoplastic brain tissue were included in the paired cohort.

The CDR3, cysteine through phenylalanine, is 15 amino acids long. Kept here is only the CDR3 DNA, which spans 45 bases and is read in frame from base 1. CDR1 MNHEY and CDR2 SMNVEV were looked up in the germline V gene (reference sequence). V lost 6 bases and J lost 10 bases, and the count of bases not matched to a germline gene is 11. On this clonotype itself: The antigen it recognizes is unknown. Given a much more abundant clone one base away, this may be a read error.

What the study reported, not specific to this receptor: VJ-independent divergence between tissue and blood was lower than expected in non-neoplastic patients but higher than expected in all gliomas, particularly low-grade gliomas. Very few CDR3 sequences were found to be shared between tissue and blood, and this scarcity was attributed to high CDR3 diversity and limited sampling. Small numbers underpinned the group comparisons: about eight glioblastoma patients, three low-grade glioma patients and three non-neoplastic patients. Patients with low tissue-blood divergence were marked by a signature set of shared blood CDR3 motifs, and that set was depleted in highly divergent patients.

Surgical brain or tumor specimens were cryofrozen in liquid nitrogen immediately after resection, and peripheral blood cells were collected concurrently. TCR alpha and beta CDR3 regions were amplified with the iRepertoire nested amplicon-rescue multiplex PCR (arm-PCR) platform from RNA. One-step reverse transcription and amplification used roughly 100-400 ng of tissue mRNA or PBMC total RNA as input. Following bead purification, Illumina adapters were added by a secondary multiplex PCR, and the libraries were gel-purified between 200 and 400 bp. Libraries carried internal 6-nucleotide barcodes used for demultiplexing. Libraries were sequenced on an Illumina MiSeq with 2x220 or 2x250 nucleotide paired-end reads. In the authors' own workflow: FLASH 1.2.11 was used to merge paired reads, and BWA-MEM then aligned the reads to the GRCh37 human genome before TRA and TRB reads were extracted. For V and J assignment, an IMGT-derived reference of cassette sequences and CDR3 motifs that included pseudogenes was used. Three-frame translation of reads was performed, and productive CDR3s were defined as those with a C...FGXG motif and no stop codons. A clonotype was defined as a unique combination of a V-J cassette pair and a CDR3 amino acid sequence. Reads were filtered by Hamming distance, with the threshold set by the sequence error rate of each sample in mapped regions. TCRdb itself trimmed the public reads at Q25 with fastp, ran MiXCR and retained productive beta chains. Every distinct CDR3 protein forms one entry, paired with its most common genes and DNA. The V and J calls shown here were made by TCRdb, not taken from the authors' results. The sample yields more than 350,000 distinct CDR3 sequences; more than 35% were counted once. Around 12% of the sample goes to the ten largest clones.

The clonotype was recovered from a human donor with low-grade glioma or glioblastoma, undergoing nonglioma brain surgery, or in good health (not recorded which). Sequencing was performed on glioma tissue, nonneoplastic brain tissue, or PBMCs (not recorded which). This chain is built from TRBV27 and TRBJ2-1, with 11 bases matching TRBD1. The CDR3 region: CASSPGQGARKEQFF. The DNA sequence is TGTGCCAGCAGCCCTGGACAGGGGGCAAGGAAGGAGCAGTTCTTC.